This TCR beta chain was recovered during a study of T cell changes during pregnancy in multiple sclerosis. TCRdb's copy holds only in-frame clones and misses some; the assay was immunoSEQ multiplex PCR. The sample holds about 92,000 clones, approximately 92% seen once. CDR3 length: 13 amino acids. The junction had 5 bases not matched to a gene; V was cut back by 5 bases and J by 8 bases. The germline V gene encodes CDR1 MNHEY and CDR2 SMNVEV (reference sequence). The material sequenced was peripheral blood, taken in the first trimester of pregnancy. V and J are TRBV27 and TRBJ1-1; 10 bases line up with TRBD1. The receptor's source is a female donor with multiple sclerosis, enrolled in a pregnancy study. The CDR3, as DNA: TGTGCCAGCAGTCTTCCGGGACAGGGGGAAGCTTTCTTT. Protein product: CASSLPGQGEAFF.